Reported below is one TCR beta chain. The input for sorted-subset replicate PCRs was about 0.2 ug DNA, around 27,000 T cell genomes. This table comes from immunoSEQ multiplex PCR, and its TCRdb copy is limited to in-frame clones, with some not included. The sample includes fewer than 3 million clones, roughly 92% of them seen just once. The source of the sample is a study of shared clonotypes between healthy human individuals. CDR3 length equals 15 residues. Germline CDR1 SGHTA, CDR2 FQGTGA. Trimming cost V 5 bases and J 6 bases; bases outside gene matches: 7. This rearrangement joins TRBV7-3 to TRBJ2-1, with 10 positions matching TRBD2. The TCR comes from a man in his late teens or twenties in good health. Some clones in this sample may be carry-over from other donors' samples. The sample comprised naive CD4+ T cells from PBMCs. Subset defined: CD45RA+ positively selected. CDR3 coding DNA: TGTGCCAGCAGCATGCTAGCGGGAGCGGGCAATGAGCAGTTCTTC. This codes for CASSMLAGAGNEQFF. Based on the CDR3 plus reference TRBV7-3 and TRBJ2-1, the full variable domain is GAGVSQTPSNKVTEKGKYVELRCDPISGHTALYWYRQSLGQGPEFLIYFQGTGAADDSGLPNDRFFAVRPEGSVSTLKIQRTERGDSAVYLCASSMLAGAGNEQFFGPGTRLTVL.